The 27 T cell receptor beta chains listed next were all sequenced from one sample in a study of T cells in localized non-small cell lung cancer. Repertoires were generated with immunoSEQ multiplex PCR, while TCRdb's copy carries only in-frame clones and drops some. Of just over 70,000 clones in the sample, 70% to 90% were seen once. Sequencing was performed on peripheral blood, taken before any cancer treatment. The source of these receptors is a male donor at least 60 years old with stage III squamous cell lung carcinoma.

J is TRBJ2-3 and V is TRBV5-1, with D possibly being TRBD2 (6 bases). The CDR3 totals 15 residues. V dropped 2 bases and J dropped 5 bases, with 15 bases sitting between them. Per germline, CDR1 SGHRS and CDR2 YFSETQ. The CDR3 loop is CASSLRGTGGDTQYF. CDR3 DNA sequence: TGCGCCAGCAGCTTAAGGGGAACCGGGGGAGATACGCAGTATTTT.

The V and J genes are TRBV25-1 and TRBJ2-7; the match to TRBD1 covers 9 bases. The CDR3 covers 12 residues. Germline lookup yields CDR1 MGHDK and CDR2 SYGVNS. Germline trimming cut 7 bases from V and 4 bases from J; bases unmatched to any gene: 2. CDR3 in amino acids: CASTGTGYEQYV. CDR3 DNA sequence: TGTGCCAGCACCGGGACAGGGTACGAGCAGTACGTC.

This clone occurred once. CDR3 DNA sequence: TGTGCCAAATCAACAGGGCACGGCTACACCTTC. Residues: CAKSTGHGYTF. The rearrangement joins TRBV30 to TRBJ1-2, with TRBD1 as a possible D gene (6 bases). Germline loops: CDR1 GTSNPN, CDR2 SVGIG (reference sequence). The CDR3 is 11 residues long. V lost 8 bases to trimming and J lost 8 bases, with 15 bases between them.

The chain recombines TRBV6-1 with TRBJ1-6, with no clear D. The germline gives CDR1 MNHNS, CDR2 SASEGT. The CDR3 loop spans 13 amino acids. The V end was cut by 5 bases, the J end by 13 bases, with 15 bases between. The CDR3 protein is CASSPATVLPLHF. CDR3 in DNA: TGTGCCAGCAGTCCGGCCACGGTTCTTCCCCTCCACTTT.

This clone was counted a few times. The rearrangement uses TRBV5-6 and TRBJ1-1; D is undetermined. The germline V gene has CDR1 SGHDT and CDR2 YYEEEE. The CDR3 length is 12 residues. V gave up 5 bases and J gave up 4 bases, with 9 bases separating them. DNA of the CDR3: TGTGCCAGCAGTTCAAAGGTCACTGAAGCTTTCTTT. Residues: CASSSKVTEAFF.

This chain connects TRBV19 to TRBJ1-5, with 9 bases matching TRBD1. V lost 6 bases, J lost 5 bases, and 5 bases stayed unmatched. Germline V gene data show CDR1 as LNHDA and CDR2 as SQIVND (reference sequence). The CDR3 covers 14 residues. CDR3 DNA: TGTGCCAGTAGGGGCAGGACAGGGGATCAGCCCCAGCATTTT. Its translation is CASRGRTGDQPQHF.

The CDR3 DNA reads TGTGCCAGCTCACCATTGGCGGGGGGGACGGAGGAGACCCAGTACTTC. Translating it yields CASSPLAGGTEETQYF. This chain uses TRBV18 with TRBJ2-5; 9 bases map to TRBD2. With 2 bases clipped from V and 5 bases from J, the junction kept 9 bases outside the gene matches. Germline loops: CDR1 KGHSH, CDR2 LQKENI. The CDR3 extends over 16 amino acids.

V is TRBV7-9 and J is TRBJ2-7; TRBD1 or TRBD2 may be the D gene (6 bases each). Per germline, CDR1 SEHNR and CDR2 FQNEAQ (reference sequence). This CDR3 region has 14 residues. Deletions cut 5 bases from V and 1 base from J, with 12 bases between. CDR3 region: CASSLGGLSYEQYF. The CDR3 nucleotides read TGTGCCAGCAGCCTGGGGGGCCTTTCCTACGAGCAGTACTTC.

This clone was seen once. V and J are TRBV14 and TRBJ1-1, with unresolved D. Trimming removed 6 bases from V and 3 bases from J, with 8 bases in between. The length of the CDR3 is 12 residues. From germline, CDR1 is SGHDN and CDR2 FVKESK. The CDR3 protein is CASSVSDTEAFF. The DNA of the CDR3 is TGTGCCAGCAGTGTATCCGACACTGAAGCTTTCTTT.

The rearrangement links TRBV6-5 to TRBJ1-1, with 7 bases fitting TRBD1. Germline CDR1 MNHEY, CDR2 SVGAGI. CDR3 size: 14 residues. V shed 6 bases and J 5 bases; nucleotides not matched to a gene: 9. CDR3 nucleotide sequence: TGTGCCAGCAGCCGACAGGGTCAAACAACTGAAGCTTTCTTT. This gives the protein CASSRQGQTTEAFF.

The V gene is TRBV4-1, the J gene TRBJ1-4; D gene unclear. CDR3 size: 14 residues. V dropped 2 bases and J dropped 3 bases, with 7 bases sitting between them. Germline V CDR1 and CDR2: MGHRA, YSYEKL. The CDR3 region has the DNA TGCGCCAGCAGCCAATCCGCGTCTAATGAAAAACTGTTTTTT. Translation: CASSQSASNEKLFF.

The V gene is TRBV10-3, the J gene TRBJ2-1, with TRBD2 matching over 11 bases. CDR3 length: 15 residues. Looked up from germline, CDR1 is ENHRY and CDR2 is SYGVKD. With V trimmed by 3 bases and J by 6 bases, 4 bases remained unmatched. CDR3 coding DNA: TGTGCCATCAGTGAACTAGCGGGGGCCGTCAATGAGCAGTTCTTC. It is translated as CAISELAGAVNEQFF.

The chain employs TRBV9 and TRBJ2-5; unclear D gene. V shed 0 bases and J shed 7 bases, with 19 bases lying between them. The CDR3 runs to 16 residues. Germline values: CDR1 SGDLS, CDR2 YYNGEE. DNA of the CDR3: TGTGCCAGCAGCGTAGGGCCAGTATTACGACTGGGGACCCAGTACTTC. Translated: CASSVGPVLRLGTQYF.

J is TRBJ1-5 and V is TRBV4-3, with 7 bases fitting TRBD1. The length of the CDR3 is 17 residues. V lost 1 base, J lost 3 bases, and 9 bases stayed unmatched. Germline CDR1 is LGHNA and CDR2 is YSLEER. The DNA for the CDR3 is TGCGCCAGCAGCCAAGGAATAGGGGGCGGCCTCAATCAGCCCCAGCATTTT. Translated: CASSQGIGGGLNQPQHF.

CDR3 sequence: CASTEKSGTLGNQPQHF. CDR3 sequence (DNA): TGTGCCAGCACAGAGAAGTCAGGGACCTTGGGCAATCAGCCCCAGCATTTT. V and J are TRBV2 and TRBJ1-5; tentative D call: TRBD1 (5 bases). The CDR3 sequence is 17 residues long. V lost 7 bases to trimming and J lost 2 bases, with 21 bases between them. Germline lookup yields CDR1 SNHLY and CDR2 FYNNEI.

This clone was counted a single time. J is TRBJ2-2 and V is TRBV19; the D is unclear. The CDR3 runs to 14 residues. V gave up 2 bases and J gave up 6 bases, with 10 bases separating them. Per germline, CDR1 LNHDA and CDR2 SQIVND (reference sequence). Here the CDR3 DNA reads TGTGCCAGTAGTATAACCACAAGGTCCGGGGAGCTGTTTTTT. Encoded protein: CASSITTRSGELFF.

This clone occurred once. This chain joins TRBV6-6 and TRBJ1-3; D uncertain. The germline CDR1 and CDR2 sequences are MNHNY and SVGAGI (reference sequence). With 2 bases removed from V and 0 bases from J, the gap between germline ends came to 11 bases. The CDR3 loop spans 16 amino acids. The CDR3 bases are TGTGCCAGCAGTTACGAGACGGTTAGCTCTGGAAACACCATATATTTT. This sequence encodes CASSYETVSSGNTIYF.

The chain joins TRBV5-1 to TRBJ1-4, with 9 positions matching TRBD1. The CDR3 runs to 15 residues. V lost 0 bases and J lost 5; bases outside the gene matches: 2. The germline gives CDR1 SGHRS, CDR2 YFSETQ. CDR3 sequence (DNA): TGCGCCAGCAGCTTGGCCGGACAGGGGAATGAAAAACTGTTTTTT. Amino acids: CASSLAGQGNEKLFF.

V and J are TRBV6-4 and TRBJ1-2; D is unclear. The CDR3 has 12 amino acids. V lost 2 bases and J 5 bases, leaving 6 bases between the germline ends. Germline V lookup: CDR1 MRHNA, CDR2 SNTAGT. The CDR3 spells CASSDTRYGYTF. The DNA for the CDR3 is TGTGCCAGCAGTGACACCCGTTATGGCTACACCTTC.

The V call is TRBV5-4, the J call TRBJ1-6; D perhaps matches TRBD1 (6 bases). The CDR3 is made up of 16 amino acids. Germline CDR1 and CDR2: SGHNT and YYREEE (reference sequence). With 0 bases removed from V and 0 bases from J, the gap between germline ends came to 7 bases. The CDR3 DNA follows: TGTGCCAGCAGCTTGGGAGGGGGCTCCTATAATTCACCCCTCCACTTT. The encoded protein is CASSLGGGSYNSPLHF.

The J gene is TRBJ2-7, the V gene TRBV5-6; D unresolved. The CDR3 has 13 residues. V was trimmed by 0 bases and J by 0 bases, leaving 4 bases between them. Germline V gives CDR1 SGHDT, CDR2 YYEEEE. The CDR3 spells CASSLALSYEQYV. DNA for the CDR3: TGTGCCAGCAGCTTGGCTCTCTCCTACGAGCAGTACGTC.

This rearrangement joins TRBV6-1 to TRBJ2-3; D gene unclear. From germline, CDR1 is MNHNS and CDR2 SASEGT. Trimming took 9 bases from V and 4 from J, leaving 8 bases between them. This CDR3 has 11 residues. This CDR3 is CASSLADTQYF. DNA for the CDR3: TGTGCCAGTTCGTTGGCAGATACGCAGTATTTT.

V gene TRBV30 combines with J gene TRBJ2-1; the D gene is possibly TRBD2 (6 bases). Germline loops: CDR1 GTSNPN, CDR2 SVGIG (reference sequence). The CDR3 extends over 13 amino acids. Trimming left V 4 bases short and J 4 bases short, with 11 bases between. The CDR3 is CAWMSSGYNEQFF. The DNA of the CDR3 is TGTGCCTGGATGAGTAGCGGTTACAATGAGCAGTTCTTC.

Relative to its sample, this clone is medium-sized. The chain couples TRBV19 to TRBJ1-1; tentatively, D is TRBD1 (5 bases). Germline assignment: CDR1 LNHDA and CDR2 SQIVND (reference sequence). This CDR3 is 14 amino acids long. Trimming took 1 base from V and 4 from J, leaving 10 bases between them. CDR3 sequence reads: CASSIVRVITEAFF. The CDR3 coding sequence is TGTGCCAGTAGTATAGTCAGGGTGATCACTGAAGCTTTCTTT.

This chain links TRBV7-8 with TRBJ2-2, with 8 bases that match TRBD2. The CDR3 consists of 15 residues. With 4 bases clipped from V and 5 bases from J, the junction kept 6 bases outside the gene matches. Germline CDR1 is SGHVS and CDR2 is FQNEAQ. The CDR3, as DNA: TGTGCCAGCAGCTGGGCTACTAGCGGTACCGGGGAGCTGTTTTTT. Translation: CASSWATSGTGELFF.

A few counts support this clone. The chain recombines TRBV7-9 with TRBJ2-2; 8 bases are shared with TRBD1. Losses at the gene ends were 2 bases for V and 0 bases for J; bases not matched to a gene: 8. Germline assignment: CDR1 SEHNR and CDR2 FQNEAQ (reference sequence). This CDR3 has 18 amino acids. The CDR3 DNA reads as TGTGCCAGCAGCTTAAGGGGCCAGGGGGCATCGAACACCGGGGAGCTGTTTTTT. This translates into CASSLRGQGASNTGELFF.

The chain uses TRBV7-3 and TRBJ2-3; 8 bases align to TRBD2. V dropped 0 bases and J dropped 3; count of bases not matched to a gene: 2. Per the germline V gene, CDR1 is SGHTA and CDR2 is FQGTGA. This CDR3 has 15 residues. Written as DNA, the CDR3 is TGTGCCAGCAGCTTAACGGGACTAGAGACAGATACGCAGTATTTT. It yields the protein CASSLTGLETDTQYF.